This TCR beta chain was found in a study of T cell responses to AZD1222 COVID-19 vaccine. Findings of the study overall: Spike-wide coverage was observed for vaccine-associated CD4 TCRs, with dominant responses at 160-218 and 743-854. Unmutated variant regions are reportedly the target of nearly half of TCRs that are spike-specific. Repertoire sampling was restricted to post-peak T cell response timepoints.

Of note for this clone: Its target is unknown.

Profiling relied on immunoSEQ multiplex PCR, and the TCRdb table lists in-frame clones only, not all of them. The table includes about 120,000 clones, 70% to 90% detected once. This CDR3 comprises 15 residues. The germline V gene has CDR1 DFQATT and CDR2 SNEGSKA (reference sequence). J gave up 4 bases and V 3 bases, and 8 bases lay outside the gene matches. The receptor was derived from an adult in good health. Sequenced here: peripheral blood, sampled on day 0 of AZD1222 vaccination. The J gene is TRBJ2-7, the V gene TRBV20-1, with 11 positions matching TRBD2. CDR3 DNA: TGCAGTGCTAGTCCGGGGACTAGCGGAAGGTACGAGCAGTACTTC. Amino acid sequence: CSASPGTSGRYEQYF.